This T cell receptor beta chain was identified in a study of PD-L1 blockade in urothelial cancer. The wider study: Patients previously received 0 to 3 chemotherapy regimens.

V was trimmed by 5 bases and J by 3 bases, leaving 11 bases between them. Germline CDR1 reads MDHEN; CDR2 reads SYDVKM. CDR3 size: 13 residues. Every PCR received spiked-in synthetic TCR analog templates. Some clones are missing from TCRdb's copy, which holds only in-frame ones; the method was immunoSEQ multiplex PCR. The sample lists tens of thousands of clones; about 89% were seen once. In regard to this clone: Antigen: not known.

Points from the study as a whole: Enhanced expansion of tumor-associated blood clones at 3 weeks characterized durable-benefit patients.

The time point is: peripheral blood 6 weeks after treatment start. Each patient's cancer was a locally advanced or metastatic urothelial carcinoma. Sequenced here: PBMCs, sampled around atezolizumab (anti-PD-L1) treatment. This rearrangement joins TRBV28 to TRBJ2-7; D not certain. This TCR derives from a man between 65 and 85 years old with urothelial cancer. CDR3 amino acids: CASSPTDNYEQYF. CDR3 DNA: TGTGCCAGCAGTCCCACAGATAACTACGAGCAGTACTTC.